The rows below give T cell receptor beta chains drawn from one sample of a study of blood T cell repertoires in COVID-19. Sequencing was performed with immunoSEQ multiplex PCR; in TCRdb, only in-frame clones are kept and a portion is missing. The table shows about 110,000 clones, with 84% occurring only once. What was sequenced was peripheral blood. The receptor source for this set is a woman older than 75 with active or convalescent COVID-19. The CDR3 runs from the conserved cysteine through the conserved F or W. Fields, in order: V gene, J gene, CDR3 length, CDR3 protein.

TRBV5-3	TRBJ2-1	20	CARSPAGLDPYTDSYNEQFF
TRBV5-1	TRBJ2-2	16	CASSPRGFANTGELFF
TRBV7-2	TRBJ2-7	14	CASSYRQGYYEQYF
TRBV6-1	TRBJ2-1	18	CASSGLAGALGTYNEQFF
TRBV3-1/TRBV3-2	TRBJ2-3	14	CASRPSGITDTQYF
TRBV15	TRBJ2-1	16	CATSIDRTGLGNEQFF
TRBV3-1/TRBV3-2	TRBJ1-5	16	CASSLTGGRGNQPQHF
TRBV28	TRBJ1-6	14	CASKKGARNSPLHF
TRBV7-3	TRBJ1-2	15	CASSLGGQTVYGYTF
TRBV28	TRBJ2-2	20	CASSFPTRGPGQDLTGELFF
TRBV6-6	TRBJ1-1	14	CASSPDRGKTEAFF
TRBV11-2	TRBJ2-4	14	CASSSRGLGNIQYF
TRBV7-2	TRBJ2-7	14	CASSFLAGGREQYF
TRBV28	TRBJ1-6	11	CASRQRSHLHF
TRBV5-1	TRBJ2-2	15	CASIPGQGAGGELFF
TRBV19	TRBJ2-1	14	CASSITGYYNEQFF
TRBV28	TRBJ1-5	16	CASSFAENNSNQPQHF
TRBV19	TRBJ1-5	15	CASSIGQYSNQPQHF
TRBV12-5	TRBJ2-3	14	CASGPQGLTDTQYF
TRBV5-4	TRBJ1-2	14	CASSFSTDNYGYTF
TRBV6-5	TRBJ2-1	15	CASSYFEGGRNEQFF
TRBV3-1/TRBV3-2	TRBJ2-1	14	CASSQGSMSFEQFF
TRBV7-3	TRBJ2-1	16	CASSLTRASGTTEQFF
TRBV28	TRBJ2-1	14	CASSLLAGAYEQFF
TRBV10-3	TRBJ2-6	16	CAISRVGSSGANVLTF
TRBV5-6	TRBJ1-2	16	CASSLRMAGGHYGYTF
TRBV2	TRBJ2-7	15	CASSVWREGTYEQYF
TRBV4-2	TRBJ2-1	16	CASSQQLAGAGNEQFF
TRBV18	TRBJ2-7	14	CASSPAGASYEQYF
TRBV5-1	TRBJ2-2	15	CASSPRGGNTGELFF
TRBV27	TRBJ2-4	14	CASSLIGRRGIQYF
TRBV6-4	TRBJ1-2	13	CASSDQGTGGYTF
TRBV6-5	TRBJ1-1	14	CASRYGLTNSEAFF
TRBV9	TRBJ1-2	15	CASSVVDSWRGGYTF
TRBV28	TRBJ2-7	14	CASSLSPGRYEQYF
TRBV27	TRBJ2-7	16	CASSVRGQIASYEQYF
TRBV30	TRBJ2-1	15	CAWSPAGGPINEQFF
TRBV6-1	TRBJ2-7	15	CASSERERGAYEQYF
TRBV11-2	TRBJ2-3	14	CASTSLAGGNTQYF
TRBV25-1	TRBJ2-1	17	CASSELGGVAVYNEQFF
TRBV7-9	TRBJ1-1	15	CASSLIGGRGTEAFF
TRBV4-1	TRBJ1-5	15	CASSPGQNPEQPQHF
TRBV28	TRBJ2-7	11	CASSRVYEQYF
TRBV5-1	TRBJ1-2	11	CASSESYGYTF
TRBV5-1	TRBJ2-5	15	CASSPASGPQETQYF
TRBV14	TRBJ2-5	14	CASSQYRGRETQYF
TRBV30	TRBJ1-1	13	CAWSVTRETEAFF
TRBV19	TRBJ2-2	16	CASSIGTGGNTGELFF
TRBV19	TRBJ2-5	13	CASSTSGQETQYF
TRBV25-1	TRBJ1-1	15	CASSPEGPGGTEAFF
TRBV3-1/TRBV3-2	TRBJ2-7	14	CASRGTSGKYEQYF
TRBV5-1	TRBJ1-6	14	CASSTGTGDLPLHF
TRBV7-9	TRBJ1-3	15	CASSLSGVSGNTIYF
TRBV19	TRBJ1-5	13	CASSPQVNQPQHF
TRBV5-1	TRBJ2-7	15	CASSSLGTRGNEQYF
TRBV7-8	TRBJ1-2	16	CASSFAQGGVDYGYTF
TRBV10-2	TRBJ2-7	12	CASKQGANEQYF
TRBV7-3	TRBJ2-3	15	CASSAGGASTDTQYF
TRBV9	TRBJ2-1	17	CASSVGGGGTLYNEQFF